Given below is one T cell receptor beta chain in context. The antigen it binds to is not known. Qualities for individual bases were not recorded, and no much larger clone is one base off. The CDR3 regions of human TCRbeta chains were analyzed by immunosequencing. For the original study's pipeline: TCRs in the repertoires were compared against a reference library of SARS-CoV-2-specific TCRs that had been generated with the MIRA antigen-specificity platform. Breadth was defined as the fraction of unique TCRs that were SARS-CoV-2-associated. Depth was defined as the fraction of total T cells that were SARS-CoV-2-associated. Using the MIRA data, every spike-specific TCR was mapped to the spike region that the TCR reacted to and assigned to either a CD4 or a CD8 class. Log10-transformed breadth and depth values were compared by one-way ANOVA with Sidak's multiple comparisons tests. TCRdb obtained this table from immuneACCESS and retained in-frame rearrangements with V and J assigned. These tables miss some clones; where compared with another copy, unresolved V genes account for less than half of the shortfall, and the remainder is unexplained. For V, J and clone size, that table is used; D and trimming come from the DNA. The sample yields some 150,000 clones; 75% to 95% were counted once. Around 2.8% of the sample is held by the ten biggest clonotypes.

The time point label corresponds to: baseline before first vaccination. The sample's treatment or condition, from its label and the paper: meningococcal conjugate vaccine given as trial control. Vaccinee samples came from UK trials COV001 and COV002, including a single-blind randomized controlled phase 2/3 trial of AZD1222 (ChAdOx1 nCoV-19) in healthy adults. For TCRbeta chain sequencing, PBMC samples were collected from trial participants at day 0 and at day 28 after the second dose. This sample stems from a study of T cell responses to AZD1222 COVID-19 vaccine (dated by TCRdb to the early 2020s). Study-level background: A total of 233 trial participants underwent TCR sequencing, of whom 200 to 220 received two doses of AZD1222 and some 25 received two doses of the MenACWY control vaccine. Trial participants were enrolled by age into subgroups of 18-55, 56-69 and 70-plus years, and 148, 28 and 57 TCR-sequenced participants, respectively, were included in these subgroups. What the authors observed across the whole study: A significant rise in spike-specific TCR breadth and depth was observed after two AZD1222 doses relative to day 0 and relative to MenACWY recipients. The vaccine-associated CD4 TCRs covered the entire spike protein, and the dominant responses fell in regions 160-218 and 743-854. Conclusions about previously exposed vaccinees were limited because only six or seven AZD1222 recipients were SARS-CoV-2 seropositive at baseline. Participants were mostly white British, with more females than males. The authors suggested clonal diversity may have been underestimated. No day 14 peak-response samples were available, so repertoires were characterized only after the peak T cell response. Reportedly, almost half of the unique spike-specific TCRs recognized epitopes lying outside the regions that are mutated in the B.1.351 and B.1.1.7 variants. The 56-69-year group was small, and its depth increase did not reach significance, likely because of low power.

V sheds 0 bases and J sheds 8 bases, leaving 13 bases between their ends. In the germline V gene, CDR1 corresponds to MNHEY and CDR2 to SVGAGI. Its CDR3 holds 15 amino acids, cysteine through phenylalanine. The entry retains the CDR3 DNA only, 45 bases that are in frame from base 1. The clonotype comes from an adult in good health. The sequence links TRBV6-5 to TRBJ1-4; the D segment cannot be called with confidence. The sequenced sample was peripheral blood, obtained on day 0 of MenACWY control vaccination. At the DNA level, the sequence is TGTGCCAGCAGTTACTCGGGCAGGTCGGAAGAAAAACTGTTTTTT. Its protein is CASSYSGRSEEKLFF.